The next 5 T cell receptor beta chains were all read from a single sample in a study of response to subunit inactivated influenza vaccine. TCRdb reprocessed the RT-PCR reads with MiXCR, giving one entry per CDR3 protein. The table has under 850,000 distinct CDR3 sequences, about 18% seen once. The sample consisted of PBMCs from blood, taken roughly 5 days after vaccination. All receptors derive from a man aged 50 or older who received an inactivated influenza vaccine.

This clonotype turned up a few times. DNA for the CDR3: TGTGCCAGCTTCGGGAAAGGGGACGAAGCTTTCTTT. Translated, it gives CASFGKGDEAFF. V gene TRBV12-3 or TRBV12-4 combines with J gene TRBJ1-1; maybe TRBD1 (5 bases). The CDR3 totals 12 residues. V was trimmed by 8 bases and J by 8 bases, leaving 15 bases between them.

This clonotype was seen repeatedly, ten times or more. V gene TRBV4-1 combines with J gene TRBJ2-5, with D unresolved. Germline CDR1 and CDR2: MGHRA and YSYEKL. CDR3 length: 17 residues. V was clipped by 3 bases and J by 4 bases, with 21 bases between them. CDR3 loop: CASSHGVPPLRGETQYF. The DNA of the CDR3 is TGCGCCAGCAGCCATGGCGTTCCTCCGTTAAGAGGAGAGACCCAGTACTTC.

This chain links TRBV28 with TRBJ2-1; D uncertain. Trimming removed 4 bases at V and 5 bases at J, with 6 bases between. This CDR3 has 12 amino acids. Germline CDR1 is MDHEN and CDR2 is SYDVKM. Here the CDR3 DNA reads TGTGCCAGCAGTTCTGAGAACAATGAGCAGTTCTTC. Protein: CASSSENNEQFF.

The chain has TRBV28 and TRBJ2-7; 9 bases fit TRBD2. V shed 11 bases, J shed 5 bases, and the junction held 4 bases outside the gene matches. There are 11 residues in the CDR3. Germline CDR1 MDHEN, CDR2 SYDVKM. CDR3 residues: CASGTSNEQYF. Written as DNA, the CDR3 is TGTGCCTCCGGGACTAGCAACGAGCAGTACTTC.

This clonotype was recorded many times. This chain links TRBV5-6 with TRBJ2-7, with a tentative D call TRBD1 (6 bases). The germline V gene has CDR1 SGHDT and CDR2 YYEEEE. This CDR3 is built from 15 residues. Trimming took off 1 base at V and 4 bases at J, with 15 bases between the two ends. This chain's CDR3 is CASSLIEQGRYEQYF. CDR3 DNA: TGTGCCAGCAGCTTGATCGAACAGGGAAGGTACGAGCAGTACTTC.